These 7 T cell receptor beta chains came from one sample sequenced in a study of breast tumors, draining lymph nodes, adjacent tissues. Breast cancer patients provided tissue from their axillary draining lymph nodes. Each CDR3 protein is one row after TCRdb ran MiXCR on the multiplex PCR reads. The table shows approximately 210,000 distinct CDR3 sequences, with under 35% occurring only once. Sequenced input: axillary lymph node tissue. The receptors shown here come from a female donor with breast cancer. Some clones in this sample may be carry-over from other donors' samples.

This clonotype occurred a few times. This may come from a read error, since a much larger clone is one base off. This chain joins TRBV11-2 and TRBJ1-2; D is possibly TRBD1 (5 bases). Trimming pared 1 base from V and 6 bases from J, leaving 12 bases between. CDR1 and CDR2 (germline): SGHAT, FQNNGV. The CDR3 totals 14 residues. The CDR3 loop is CASSLVGGTDGYTF. CDR3 in DNA: TGTGCCAGCAGCTTAGTCGGGGGGACGGATGGCTACACCTTC.

As for this clonotype: The missing conserved phenylalanine or tryptophan at the end of this CDR3 makes a read error likely. The DNA is left out, because the CDR3 cannot be placed on it with certainty; the CDR3 is given as TCRdb lists it. This chain connects TRBV29-1 to TRBJ1-2; no DNA check was done on the table's D call, TRBD1. The germline V gene has CDR1 SQVTM and CDR2 ANQGSEA. The CDR3 is made up of 13 amino acids, end residues included. CDR3 protein: CSVMPDRTMATPS.

This clonotype was observed many times. J is TRBJ2-7 and V is TRBV12-3 or TRBV12-4, with no clear D. The CDR3 is 12 amino acids. Trimming shortened V by 6 bases and J by 6 bases, and 12 bases separated the two germline ends. The CDR3 region has the DNA TGTGCCAGCAGGGAACGGATGGGCGAGCAGTACTTC. This encodes CASRERMGEQYF.

Ten or more counts support this clonotype. The V gene is TRBV19, the J gene TRBJ2-1; D unresolved. Trimming removed 1 base at V and 0 bases at J, with 4 bases between. There are 14 residues in the CDR3. CDR1 is LNHDA and CDR2 is SQIVND in the germline V gene (reference sequence). The CDR3 sequence: CASSIVSSYNEQFF. In DNA form, the CDR3 reads TGTGCCAGTAGTATAGTGAGCTCCTACAATGAGCAGTTCTTC. The entire variable domain, with the rest obtained from reference TRBV19 and TRBJ2-1, is as follows: DGGITQSPKYLFRKEGQNVTLSCEQNLNHDAMYWYRQDPGQGLRLIYYSQIVNDFQKGDIAEGYSVSREKKESFPLTVTSAQKNPTAFYLCASSIVSSYNEQFFGPGTRLTVL.

In the case of this clonotype: The CDR3 does not end in the conserved phenylalanine or tryptophan, so this is likely a read error. The chain uses TRBV2 and TRBJ2-3; weak D call: TRBD2 (5 bases). The CDR3 sequence is 15 residues long. Germline CDR1 and CDR2: SNHLY and FYNNEI. In DNA, the CDR3 is TGCGCCAGCAGTGAGGGTCAGACTAGCACAGATACGCAGTATCTT. It is translated as CASSEGQTSTDTQYL.

The sample holds many counts of this clonotype. The conserved closing phenylalanine or tryptophan is absent in this CDR3, likely reflecting a read error. Because the CDR3's place on the DNA is in doubt, the DNA is left out and the CDR3 is given as listed by TCRdb. This chain joins TRBV20-1 and TRBJ2-5. Germline V gene sequence: CDR1 DFQATT, CDR2 SNEGSKA (reference sequence). The CDR3 numbers 10 amino acids, ends counted. The CDR3 is CSARGETQYS.

Worth noting for this clonotype: It may be a read error: a sequence one base away is much more abundant. The rearrangement links TRBV6-5 to TRBJ2-2; TRBD2 agrees at 7 bases. The CDR3 loop spans 15 amino acids. CDR1 MNHEY and CDR2 SVGAGI come from the germline V gene. CDR3 nucleotide sequence: TGTGCCGGCAGTCACTCGGGAGGCCAGGCCGGGGAGCTGTTTTTT. It encodes CAGSHSGGQAGELFF.